This T cell receptor (beta chain) was sequenced in a study of CD8 T cells in ankylosing spondylitis. Findings and limits, study-wide: Within peripheral blood, clones linked to disease were CD8+ and relatively rare. Eight highly homologous variants formed a TCR beta motif that appeared characteristic of ankylosing spondylitis blood.

Of note for this clonotype: Its cognate antigen is unknown.

This CDR3 contains 14 residues. Unmatched junction bases numbered 9, after V lost 6 bases and J lost 2 bases. Per germline, CDR1 DFQATT and CDR2 SNEGSKA (reference sequence). Quantitative 5'-RACE with molecular barcodes generated TCR beta libraries. Each CDR3 protein is one row after TCRdb ran MiXCR on the 5' RACE reads. The sample has hundreds of thousands of distinct CDR3 sequences; approximately 12% are singletons. The sequenced sample consisted of blood, either unsorted or a sorted T cell fraction (not recorded which). The genes are TRBV20-1 and TRBJ2-7; 8 bases line up with TRBD2. The receptor comes from a male donor with ankylosing spondylitis. CDR3 sequence: CSALRGGYTYEQYF. The CDR3 nucleotides are TGCAGTGCCCTTCGCGGGGGGTACACCTACGAGCAGTACTTC.